Presented here are 23 T cell receptor beta chains from one specimen sequenced in a study of T cell responses to AZD1222 COVID-19 vaccine. Only in-frame clones appear in the TCRdb table, and some are missing; sequencing was by immunoSEQ multiplex PCR. The data contain 85,000 to 100,000 clones, around four fifths of them seen just once; the ten biggest clones take up roughly 20%. Sample: peripheral blood, taken on day 0 of AZD1222 vaccination. Receptor source: an adult in good health.

This rearrangement joins TRBV7-2 to TRBJ1-1; 8 bases are shared with TRBD1. J was trimmed by 3 bases and V by 4 bases; bases with no gene match: 10. This CDR3 spans 16 amino acids. Germline V CDR1 and CDR2: SGHTA, FQGNSA. The CDR3 protein is CASSSQTGVGDTEAFF. The CDR3 DNA reads as TGTGCCAGCAGCTCCCAGACAGGGGTAGGGGACACTGAAGCTTTCTTT.

The chain employs TRBV2 and TRBJ1-6; no reliable D call. V was cut by 9 bases and J by 0 bases, with 12 bases left in between. CDR3 length: 15 residues. Germline CDR1 is SNHLY and CDR2 is FYNNEI. The CDR3 here is CASTVAVSYNSPLHF. The CDR3 region has the DNA TGTGCCAGTACAGTGGCCGTCTCCTATAATTCACCCCTCCACTTT.

V is TRBV18 and J is TRBJ1-4; D may be TRBD1 (5 bases). V shed 2 bases and J shed 5 bases, with 9 bases lying between them. CDR3 length equals 14 residues. Germline CDR1 is KGHSH and CDR2 is LQKENI. The CDR3: CASSPGGGNEKLFF. CDR3 DNA sequence: TGTGCCAGCTCACCAGGTGGGGGGAATGAAAAACTGTTTTTT. The whole variable domain, filled in from reference TRBV18 and TRBJ1-4, reads NAGVMQNPRHLVRRRGQEARLRCSPMKGHSHVYWYRQLPEEGLKFMVYLQKENIIDESGMPKERFSAEFPKEGPSILRIQQVVRGDSAAYFCASSPGGGNEKLFFGSGTQLSVL.

The rearrangement uses TRBV28 and TRBJ1-4, with D tentatively TRBD1 (6 bases). The CDR3 covers 14 residues. V was clipped by 10 bases and J by 3 bases, with 15 bases between them. Germline values: CDR1 MDHEN, CDR2 SYDVKM. CDR3 in amino acids: CATIGGGANEKLFF. The CDR3 DNA follows: TGTGCCACTATAGGGGGGGGAGCTAATGAAAAACTGTTTTTT.

This clone was counted a few times. The chain carries TRBV11-2 and TRBJ2-1; 13 nucleotides align to TRBD2. The CDR3 has 16 residues. The germline V gene encodes CDR1 SGHAT and CDR2 FQNNGV. V gave up 3 bases and J gave up 3 bases; unmatched junction bases: 2. CDR3 region: CASSFTSGRVYNEQFF. The CDR3 DNA is TGTGCCAGCAGCTTTACTAGCGGGAGGGTCTACAATGAGCAGTTCTTC.

This chain links TRBV7-6 with TRBJ2-1; D is uncertain. The CDR3 contains 15 residues. CDR1 is SGHVS and CDR2 is FNYEAQ in the germline V gene. V was shortened by 5 bases and J by 0 bases, with 11 bases between the two germline ends. The CDR3 region has the DNA TGTGCCAGCAGCCGAAGTGCGAACTCCTACAATGAGCAGTTCTTC. The encoded protein is CASSRSANSYNEQFF. Full variable domain (missing parts from reference TRBV7-6 and TRBJ2-1): GAGVSQSPRYKVTKRGQDVALRCDPISGHVSLYWYRQALGQGPEFLTYFNYEAQQDKSGLPNDRFSAERPEGSISTLTIQRTEQRDSAMYRCASSRSANSYNEQFFGPGTRLTVL.

V and J are TRBV7-9 and TRBJ2-6; D could derive from TRBD1 or TRBD2 (5 bases each). Germline lookup yields CDR1 SEHNR and CDR2 FQNEAQ (reference sequence). V dropped 2 bases and J dropped 0 bases, with 8 bases sitting between them. The CDR3 covers 16 residues. The CDR3 coding sequence is TGTGCCAGCAGCTTATTTGGGACCTCTGGGGCCAACGTCCTGACTTTC. Its protein is CASSLFGTSGANVLTF.

V usage is TRBV21-1 and J usage is TRBJ1-1; the table's D gene call, TRBD1, was not cross checked with the DNA. TRBV21-1 is given as a pseudogene. The CDR3 sequence is 15 residues long. This CDR3 is CASSTDIPRNTEAFF. The DNA of the CDR3 is TGTGCCAGCAGCACCGACATTCCGCGAAACACTGAAGCTTTCTTT.

By sample share, this clone is medium-sized (0.01 to 0.1%). The chain combines TRBV2 with TRBJ1-1; D possibly corresponds to TRBD1 (6 bases). V was clipped by 6 bases and J by 1 base, with 15 bases between them. The CDR3 sequence is 15 residues long. Germline lookup yields CDR1 SNHLY and CDR2 FYNNEI. The CDR3 bases are TGTGCCAGCAGGGGACTACAGGGTAAGAACACTGAAGCTTTCTTT. Translated: CASRGLQGKNTEAFF.

V gene TRBV7-6 combines with J gene TRBJ2-1; D is perhaps TRBD2 (6 bases). V lost 5 bases to trimming and J lost 5 bases, with 10 bases between them. CDR3 length: 13 amino acids. In germline, CDR1 is SGHVS, CDR2 FNYEAQ. Here the CDR3 reads CASSQLAHNEQFF. For the CDR3, the DNA is TGTGCCAGCAGCCAACTAGCCCACAATGAGCAGTTCTTC.

The chain joins TRBV19 to TRBJ2-5; 7 nucleotides match TRBD1. Germline CDR1 is LNHDA and CDR2 is SQIVND (reference sequence). Trimming removed 4 bases from V and 2 bases from J; junction bases left unmatched: 4. CDR3 length: 14 residues. CDR3 region: CASSTWTGQETQYF. For the CDR3, the DNA is TGTGCCAGTAGTACCTGGACAGGACAAGAGACCCAGTACTTC.

V usage is TRBV29-1 and J usage is TRBJ2-3; TRBD2 matches at 9 bases. Germline V CDR1 and CDR2: SQVTM, ANQGSEA. The CDR3 extends over 14 amino acids. Losses at the gene ends were 5 bases for V and 3 bases for J; bases not matched to a gene: 6. CDR3 sequence: CSVKSLAGTDTQYF. In DNA form, the CDR3 reads TGCAGCGTTAAGTCGCTAGCGGGAACAGATACGCAGTATTTT.

The chain is built from TRBV11-3 and TRBJ2-1; D remains ambiguous. The CDR3 covers 13 residues. The V gene lost 1 base and the J gene lost 10 bases, with 11 bases spanning the gap. Germline lookup yields CDR1 SGHNT and CDR2 YENEEA. The CDR3 DNA follows: TGTGCCAGCAGCTTAGTTGGCAACGGGGAGCAGTTCTTC. It specifies CASSLVGNGEQFF.

The CDR3 sequence is CASKERERGKEQFF. The CDR3 DNA is TGCGCCAGCAAAGAGCGGGAGAGAGGTAAAGAGCAGTTCTTC. The chain is built from TRBV10-2 and TRBJ2-1; TRBD2 agrees at 8 bases. Looked up from germline, CDR1 is WSHSY and CDR2 is SAAADI. The length of the CDR3 is 14 residues. V was clipped by 7 bases and J by 10 bases; unmatched bases: 12.

CDR3 nucleotide sequence: TGTGCCAGCAGTTTAAGCGCAGCAGACGGACACCGGCGGTACTTC. This sequence encodes CASSLSAADGHRRYF. The chain recombines TRBV28 with TRBJ2-7; the D gene is possibly TRBD1 (5 bases). V was trimmed by 2 bases and J by 12 bases, leaving 23 bases between them. CDR1 is MDHEN, CDR2 SYDVKM, per germline. The CDR3 length is 15 residues.

Only a few counts were recorded for this clone. The chain couples TRBV6-2 or TRBV6-3 to TRBJ1-1; tentative D call: TRBD1 (6 bases). Trimming shortened V by 5 bases and J by 1 base, and 20 bases separated the two germline ends. The CDR3 contains 17 residues. Germline CDR1 reads MNHEY; CDR2 reads SVGEGT. DNA of the CDR3: TGTGCCAGCAGTCACCCGGATCAGGGGATTCCGAACACTGAAGCTTTCTTT. Translated: CASSHPDQGIPNTEAFF.

This clone was observed once. The V and J genes are TRBV5-1 and TRBJ1-2; a possible D gene is TRBD1 (6 bases). The CDR3 contains 13 residues. Trimming pared 0 bases from V and 6 bases from J, leaving 9 bases between. In germline, CDR1 is SGHRS, CDR2 YFSETQ. The CDR3 region is CASSLGGRDGYTF. DNA for the CDR3: TGCGCCAGCAGCTTGGGGGGGCGCGATGGCTACACCTTC.

The DNA of the CDR3 is TGCGCCAGCAGCTTGGGTGGCGGGGGCACAGATACGCAGTATTTT. Translation: CASSLGGGGTDTQYF. The chain is built from TRBV5-1 and TRBJ2-3; possible D gene TRBD2, 6 bases. Germline V lookup: CDR1 SGHRS, CDR2 YFSETQ. The CDR3 loop spans 15 amino acids. Trimming removed 0 bases from V and 1 base from J, with 9 bases in between.

The chain uses TRBV5-6 and TRBJ2-7; 7 bases agree with TRBD1. V lost 4 bases and J lost 2; bases outside the gene matches: 21. This CDR3 comprises 19 residues. CDR1 is SGHDT and CDR2 is YYEEEE in the germline V gene. The DNA for the CDR3 is TGTGCCAGCAGCCCGACCTACGAATGGACAGGACCCCCAGCCTACGAGCAGTACTTC. Protein product: CASSPTYEWTGPPAYEQYF.

The V call is TRBV5-1, the J call TRBJ2-7; 10 bases line up with TRBD1. The CDR3 loop spans 15 amino acids. Germline lookup yields CDR1 SGHRS and CDR2 YFSETQ. J lost 5 bases, V lost 4 bases, and 9 bases had no gene match. The CDR3 DNA reads as TGCGCCAGCAGCGATGGGACAGGGGTTCTGCACGAGCAGTACTTC. It yields the protein CASSDGTGVLHEQYF.

This clone was detected once. The CDR3 here is CASSFLFRDRTHTGELFF. DNA of the CDR3: TGTGCCAGCAGCTTCTTATTCCGGGACAGGACCCACACCGGGGAGCTGTTTTTT. This sequence joins TRBV5-5 and TRBJ2-2, with 8 nucleotides matching TRBD1. V lost 2 bases and J lost 3; bases outside the gene matches: 12. Per the germline V gene, CDR1 is SGHKS and CDR2 is YYEKEE (reference sequence). There are 18 residues in the CDR3.

V is TRBV30 and J is TRBJ1-6; D gene unclear. The germline V gene has CDR1 GTSNPN and CDR2 SVGIG (reference sequence). The CDR3 has 13 residues. The V gene lost 3 bases and the J gene lost 6 bases, with 9 bases spanning the gap. CDR3 sequence: CAWRGVFNSPLHF. CDR3 in DNA: TGTGCCTGGAGGGGAGTATTTAATTCACCCCTCCACTTT.

This chain connects TRBV29-1 to TRBJ1-2; 10 positions match TRBD1. After removal of 3 bases from V and 4 bases from J, the junction contained 11 bases not matched to a gene. This CDR3 is built from 16 residues. Germline CDR1 and CDR2: SQVTM and ANQGSEA. The CDR3 reads CSVDSPHRDRGYGYTF. The CDR3 DNA is TGCAGCGTTGATTCCCCACATCGGGACAGGGGCTATGGCTACACCTTC.